The entry that follows covers one T cell receptor (beta chain) sequence. This specimen comes from a study of blood T cell repertoires in COVID-19. Across the study: Both acute and convalescent COVID-19 samples were obtained from the United States, Italy and Spain.

Per germline, CDR1 MNHEY and CDR2 SVGAGI. This CDR3 is built from 14 residues. V dropped 8 bases and J dropped 1 base, with 14 bases sitting between them. The repertoire was sequenced with immunoSEQ multiplex PCR; TCRdb's copy has only in-frame clones and lacks some. This table has around 300,000 clones, more than 80% appearing once. The rearrangement joins TRBV6-5 to TRBJ2-5; no firm D call. This TCR derives from a woman aged 50 to 60 with COVID-19, enrolled during active disease. Sequenced material: peripheral blood. CDR3 DNA: TGTGCCAGCCGGCCCAGGCAGACCCAAGAGACCCAGTACTTC. The encoded protein is CASRPRQTQETQYF.